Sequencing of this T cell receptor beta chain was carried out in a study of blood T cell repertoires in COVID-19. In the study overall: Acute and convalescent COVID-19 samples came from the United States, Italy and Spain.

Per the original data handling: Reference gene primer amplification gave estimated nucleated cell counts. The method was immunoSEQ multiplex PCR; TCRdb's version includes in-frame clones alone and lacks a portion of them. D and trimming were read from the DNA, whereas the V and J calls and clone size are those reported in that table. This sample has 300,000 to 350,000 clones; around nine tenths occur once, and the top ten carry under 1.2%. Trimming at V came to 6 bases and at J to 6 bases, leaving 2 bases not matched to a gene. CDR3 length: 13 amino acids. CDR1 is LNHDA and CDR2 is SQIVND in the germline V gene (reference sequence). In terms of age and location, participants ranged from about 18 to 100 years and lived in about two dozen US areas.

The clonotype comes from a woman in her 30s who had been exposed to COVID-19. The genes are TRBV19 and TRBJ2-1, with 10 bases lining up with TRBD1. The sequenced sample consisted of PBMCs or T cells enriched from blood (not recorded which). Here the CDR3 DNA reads TGTGCCAGTAGAAGACAGGGGGCCAATGAGCAGTTCTTC. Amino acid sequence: CASRRQGANEQFF.